The 2 T cell receptor beta chains in this list originate from one sample, sequenced in a study of regulatory T cells in long-lasting Graves disease. Building the TCR beta libraries relied on iRepertoire HTBI primers, and CDR3 regions underwent Arm-PCR. TCRdb re-called the multiplex PCR reads through MiXCR, storing one row per CDR3 protein. Of about 660,000 distinct CDR3 sequences listed, 25% to 35% are singletons. Specified time point: persistent/refractory GD, antithyroid drugs over 5 years with positive TRAb. RNA isolated from PBMCs was used to make the TCR library. This specimen consisted of peripheral blood mononuclear cells (PBMCs), obtained when the disease was refractory, from a patient treated with antithyroid drugs. The receptor source for this set is a female donor with Graves disease.

The sample holds many counts of this clonotype. The V and J genes are TRBV7-9 and TRBJ1-1; possible D gene TRBD1, 5 bases. The V and J ends lost 5 bases and 0 bases respectively, with 7 bases between them. The CDR3 is made up of 13 amino acids. Germline CDR1 is SEHNR and CDR2 is FQNEAQ (reference sequence). As DNA, the CDR3 is TGTGCCAGCAGCGGGACGTTGAACACTGAAGCTTTCTTT. Amino acid sequence: CASSGTLNTEAFF.

This clonotype has a count of ten or more. The J gene is TRBJ1-2, the V gene TRBV2; no firm D call. V lost 4 bases and J 1 base, leaving 7 bases between the germline ends. The CDR3 spans 13 residues. Germline V gene data show CDR1 as SNHLY and CDR2 as FYNNEI. CDR3 loop: CASSVNSNYGYTF. CDR3 sequence (DNA): TGTGCCAGCAGTGTGAACAGTAACTATGGCTACACCTTC.